Shown below are 10 T cell receptor beta chains from a single sample sequenced in a study of metastatic and nonmetastatic thyroid tumors. Thyroid surgery was performed in patients who had received no treatment beforehand. TCRdb re-clonotyped the PCR reads via MiXCR. The profile shows around 4,300 clones, 20% to 25% of them singletons. Specimen: tumor tissue. These receptors came from a male donor with papillary thyroid cancer or a benign thyroid nodule (not recorded which). Some clones in this sample may be carry-over from other donors' samples.

This clone is labeled medium-sized. The V gene is TRBV6-6, the J gene TRBJ2-5; possible D gene TRBD1, 6 bases. Trimming stripped 0 bases from V and 5 bases from J, with 16 bases between. The CDR3 length is 16 residues. Germline values: CDR1 MNHNY, CDR2 SVGAGI (reference sequence). The CDR3 loop is CASSYSNAQGGETQYF. CDR3 coding DNA: TGTGCCAGCAGTTACTCGAACGCACAGGGCGGGGAGACCCAGTACTTC.

The chain is built from TRBV11-2 and TRBJ2-3, with TRBD1 matching 10 bases. Germline CDR1 and CDR2: SGHAT and FQNNGV. With V trimmed by 8 bases and J by 1 base, 9 bases remained unmatched. The CDR3 runs 16 residues. CDR3 residues: CASLYRGQGGTDTQYF. In DNA, the CDR3 is TGTGCCAGCCTATATAGAGGACAGGGGGGCACAGATACGCAGTATTTT.

The sample holds many counts of this clone. This chain connects TRBV19 to TRBJ1-1; 8 bases map to TRBD1. Germline lookup yields CDR1 LNHDA and CDR2 SQIVND (reference sequence). V was pared by 4 bases and J by 2 bases, with 9 bases of the junction left unmatched. There are 16 residues in the CDR3. CDR3 sequence: CASSTRDRRFNTEAFF. In DNA, the CDR3 is TGTGCCAGTAGTACCCGGGACAGGAGGTTTAACACTGAAGCTTTCTTT.

This chain uses TRBV4-1 with TRBJ2-3; perhaps TRBD2 as D (5 bases). The CDR3 extends over 13 amino acids. V lost 3 bases and J 6 bases, leaving 10 bases between the germline ends. CDR1 and CDR2 (germline): MGHRA, YSYEKL. The CDR3 loop is CASSHPGLDTQYF. Written as DNA, the CDR3 is TGCGCCAGCAGCCATCCCGGACTGGATACGCAGTATTTT.

By frequency in the sample, this clone is large. CDR3 sequence (DNA): TGCGCCAGCAGCTTAGGGGGTTCTGGCGATACGCAGTATTTT. It yields the protein CASSLGGSGDTQYF. The chain carries TRBV5-1 and TRBJ2-3; tentative D call: TRBD1 (6 bases). Deletions cut 2 bases from V and 6 bases from J, with 13 bases between. Germline-derived CDR1 and CDR2 are SGHRS and YFSETQ. This CDR3 spans 14 amino acids.

V gene TRBV24-1 combines with J gene TRBJ2-2, with D possibly matching TRBD1 (6 bases). Germline assignment: CDR1 KGHDR and CDR2 SFDVKD. This CDR3 is built from 15 residues. Trimming shortened V by 2 bases and J by 8 bases, and 14 bases separated the two germline ends. The CDR3 DNA is TGTGCCACCAGTGATTCGGAGGACAGCGCTGGGGAGCTGTTTTTT. Its translation is CATSDSEDSAGELFF.

The sample holds many counts of this clone. The J gene is TRBJ2-1, the V gene TRBV30, with D possibly called TRBD1 or TRBD2 (5 bases each). The CDR3 spans 14 residues. Germline CDR1 is GTSNPN and CDR2 is SVGIG (reference sequence). Trimming shortened V by 3 bases and J by 9 bases, and 18 bases separated the two germline ends. The CDR3 coding sequence is TGTGCCTGGAGGTCGAGGGGCGCGGTTGGTGAGCAGTTCTTC. It yields the protein CAWRSRGAVGEQFF.

As for this clone: A much larger clonotype is one base distant, so this may be a read error. CDR3 coding DNA: TGTGCCAGCAGCCCCCGACAGGGGAACACTGAATCTTTCTTT. As protein: CASSPRQGNTESFF. This rearrangement joins TRBV9 to TRBJ1-1, with 8 bases that match TRBD1. CDR3 length: 14 residues. Per germline, CDR1 SGDLS and CDR2 YYNGEE.

In its sample, this clone was seen many times. The chain couples TRBV7-2 to TRBJ1-2; a weak D match, TRBD1 (5 bases). Germline assignment: CDR1 SGHTA and CDR2 FQGNSA. V was clipped by 2 bases and J by 2 bases, with 12 bases between them. This CDR3 is 15 amino acids long. The DNA for the CDR3 is TGTGCCAGCAGCTTAACGGGGGGAAAAAACTATGGCTACACCTTC. It codes for CASSLTGGKNYGYTF.

The genes are TRBV6-2 or TRBV6-3 and TRBJ2-3; no clear D. V dropped 5 bases and J dropped 3 bases, with 12 bases sitting between them. The CDR3 is 14 residues long. The V gene's germline CDR1 is MNHEY and CDR2 SVGEGT. The CDR3 protein is CASSKLTATDTQYF. CDR3 DNA: TGTGCCAGCAGTAAGCTGACGGCTACAGATACGCAGTATTTT.